These 20 T cell receptor beta chains originate from one sample sequenced in a study of blood T cell repertoires in COVID-19. This table comes from immunoSEQ multiplex PCR, and its TCRdb copy is limited to in-frame clones, with some not included. The sample has 100,000 to 150,000 clones; about 80% are singletons. Sequencing was done on a sample of peripheral blood. These receptors came from a man aged 40-50 years with active or convalescent COVID-19.

The chain recombines TRBV7-9 with TRBJ2-1, with D tentatively TRBD2 (6 bases). The CDR3 has 15 residues. CDR1 is SEHNR, CDR2 FQNEAQ, per germline (reference sequence). V lost 1 base, J lost 1 base, and 8 bases lay in between. CDR3 sequence: CASSLDGGSYNEQFF. The CDR3 coding sequence is TGTGCCAGCAGCTTAGATGGGGGGTCCTACAATGAGCAGTTCTTC.

The rearrangement joins TRBV18 to TRBJ2-3; 10 bases match TRBD2. Per germline, CDR1 KGHSH and CDR2 LQKENI. The CDR3 covers 15 residues. The V segment lost 4 bases and the J segment 2 bases; nucleotides outside the gene matches: 3. As DNA, the CDR3 is TGTGCCAGCTCACTAGCGGGGGGATCCACAGATACGCAGTATTTT. It is translated as CASSLAGGSTDTQYF.

The chain carries TRBV29-1 and TRBJ2-5; a weak D match, TRBD2 (6 bases). Trimming shortened V by 2 bases and J by 4 bases, and 8 bases separated the two germline ends. CDR3 size: 12 residues. Germline V lookup: CDR1 SQVTM, CDR2 ANQGSEA. In DNA, the CDR3 is TGCAGCGTTGAACCCGGGGGAGAGACCCAGTACTTC. Translated, it gives CSVEPGGETQYF.

The chain combines TRBV3-1 (or the pseudogene TRBV3-2) with TRBJ1-2, with D possibly being TRBD1 (6 bases). This CDR3 contains 15 residues. Trimming removed 5 bases from V and 0 bases from J, with 13 bases in between. From germline, CDR1 is LGHDT and CDR2 YNNKEL (reference sequence). The CDR3: CASSDGQISNYGYTF. Here the CDR3 DNA reads TGTGCCAGCAGCGATGGACAGATCTCTAACTATGGCTACACCTTC.

V usage is TRBV19 and J usage is TRBJ2-3, with 8 bases identical to TRBD1. J was trimmed by 9 bases and V by 5 bases; bases with no gene match: 4. This CDR3 has 12 amino acids. Germline CDR1 and CDR2: LNHDA and SQIVND (reference sequence). The CDR3 loop is CASSPTGATQYF. CDR3 bases: TGTGCCAGTAGTCCGACAGGGGCAACGCAGTATTTT.

The genes are TRBV18 and TRBJ1-4, with 10 positions matching TRBD1. This CDR3 has 15 residues. Germline V CDR1 and CDR2: KGHSH, LQKENI. Trimming cost V 3 bases and J 5 bases; bases outside gene matches: 3. CDR3 DNA sequence: TGTGCCAGCTCACCCCTGGACAGGGGGAATGAAAAACTGTTTTTT. It specifies CASSPLDRGNEKLFF.

The count of this clone is one. The rearrangement joins TRBV7-2 to TRBJ1-2; perhaps TRBD1 as D (5 bases). V was cut by 4 bases and J by 6 bases, with 18 bases left in between. The germline CDR1 and CDR2 sequences are SGHTA and FQGNSA. The CDR3 runs to 15 residues. The CDR3 DNA reads as TGTGCCAGCAGCTCATTAGTCGCAGGGTCCCATGGCTACACCTTC. This sequence encodes CASSSLVAGSHGYTF.

The chain has TRBV11-2 and TRBJ1-1; no reliable D call. CDR3 length equals 15 residues. CDR1 SGHAT and CDR2 FQNNGV come from the germline V gene. The V and J ends lost 0 bases and 5 bases respectively, with 13 bases between them. The CDR3 bases are TGTGCCAGCAGCTTAGAAGGCTCACCGAGGACTGAAGCTTTCTTT. Protein product: CASSLEGSPRTEAFF.

V gene TRBV7-9 combines with J gene TRBJ1-2; 9 positions agree with TRBD1. Per the germline V gene, CDR1 is SEHNR and CDR2 is FQNEAQ (reference sequence). The junction had 5 bases not matched to a gene; V was cut back by 10 bases and J by 5 bases. The CDR3 covers 12 residues. CDR3 amino acids: CAIPGTGYGYTF. CDR3 nucleotide sequence: TGTGCCATCCCAGGGACAGGGTATGGCTACACCTTC.

The rearrangement uses TRBV5-6 and TRBJ2-3, with D possibly TRBD2 on 6 matching bases. The CDR3 runs 15 residues. The V gene lost 3 bases and the J gene lost 4 bases, with 15 bases spanning the gap. Germline assignment: CDR1 SGHDT and CDR2 YYEEEE. The CDR3 nucleotides are TGTGCCAGCAGCTCGGGACTGTGGAGGCCAGATACGCAGTATTTT. It yields the protein CASSSGLWRPDTQYF.

V usage is TRBV7-3 and J usage is TRBJ1-2, with a possible D match to TRBD1 (6 bases). The CDR3 runs 17 residues. Trimming stripped 2 bases from V and 6 bases from J, with 22 bases between. Looked up from germline, CDR1 is SGHTA and CDR2 is FQGTGA. In nucleotides, the CDR3 is TGTGCCAGCAGCTTAGGAACCGGGGGGCCGACCAGCAATGGCTACACCTTC. Amino acids: CASSLGTGGPTSNGYTF.

This chain connects TRBV30 to TRBJ1-2; TRBD1 is a possible D gene (6 bases). V was cut by 4 bases and J by 6 bases, with 21 bases left in between. The CDR3 contains 15 residues. CDR1 is GTSNPN and CDR2 is SVGIG in the germline V gene (reference sequence). In DNA, the CDR3 is TGTGCCTGGAAAAACACAGGGAGCCGAAGAGATGGCTACACCTTC. Amino acid sequence: CAWKNTGSRRDGYTF.

The genes are TRBV14 and TRBJ2-7, with TRBD1 matching 7 bases. With V trimmed by 2 bases and J by 3 bases, 4 bases remained unmatched. Looked up from germline, CDR1 is SGHDN and CDR2 is FVKESK. The CDR3 has 14 residues. The CDR3 coding sequence is TGTGCCAGCAGCCAACAACAGGGGTTCTACGAGCAGTACTTC. Translation gives CASSQQQGFYEQYF.

This clone was counted once. The rearrangement joins TRBV10-3 to TRBJ2-1; 10 positions match TRBD2. The V gene's germline CDR1 is ENHRY and CDR2 SYGVKD. The V segment lost 2 bases and the J segment 2 bases; nucleotides outside the gene matches: 0. The CDR3 runs 15 residues. The CDR3 reads CAISELAGAYNEQFF. For the CDR3, the DNA is TGTGCCATCAGTGAGCTAGCGGGGGCCTACAATGAGCAGTTCTTC.

The chain uses TRBV7-3 and TRBJ1-1, with D possibly TRBD1 on 5 matching bases. V was trimmed by 0 bases and J by 4 bases, leaving 12 bases between them. Per germline, CDR1 SGHTA and CDR2 FQGTGA. The CDR3 is 15 residues long. CDR3 sequence: CASSLTQGVTTEAFF. In DNA form, the CDR3 reads TGTGCCAGCAGCTTAACCCAGGGTGTCACCACTGAAGCTTTCTTT. The variable domain in full, completed from reference TRBV7-3 and TRBJ1-1, reads GAGVSQTPSNKVTEKGKYVELRCDPISGHTALYWYRQSLGQGPEFLIYFQGTGAADDSGLPNDRFFAVRPEGSVSTLKIQRTERGDSAVYLCASSLTQGVTTEAFFGQGTRLTVV.

This chain uses TRBV14 with TRBJ1-3; 7 bases are shared with TRBD1. In germline, CDR1 is SGHDN, CDR2 FVKESK. V lost 4 bases and J lost 0; bases outside the gene matches: 6. The CDR3 consists of 16 residues. The CDR3 reads CASSPGQLISGNTIYF. CDR3 coding DNA: TGTGCCAGCAGCCCGGGACAGCTCATCTCTGGAAACACCATATATTTT.

The chain couples TRBV11-2 to TRBJ2-1, with 7 bases aligning to TRBD1. The CDR3 runs 15 residues. CDR1 and CDR2 from the germline V gene are SGHAT and FQNNGV. The V segment lost 6 bases and the J segment 5 bases; nucleotides outside the gene matches: 10. CDR3 protein: CASRTWGQSNNEQFF. CDR3 in DNA: TGTGCCAGCAGGACTTGGGGACAGTCTAACAATGAGCAGTTCTTC. The full variable domain, completed using reference TRBV11-2 and TRBJ2-1, is EAGVAQSPRYKIIEKRQSVAFWCNPISGHATLYWYQQILGQGPKLLIQFQNNGVVDDSQLPKDRFSAERLKGVDSTLKIQPAKLEDSAVYLCASRTWGQSNNEQFFGPGTRLTVL.

This clone has just a few counts. The chain couples TRBV24-1 to TRBJ1-3, with a weak D call TRBD1 (6 bases). The CDR3 is 12 amino acids. CDR1 and CDR2 (germline): KGHDR, SFDVKD. Trimming stripped 3 bases from V and 10 bases from J, with 9 bases between. CDR3 in amino acids: CATSDTGQTIYF. CDR3 DNA: TGTGCCACCAGTGATACAGGGCAGACCATATATTTT.

The chain uses TRBV29-1 and TRBJ2-7, with 9 bases matching TRBD1. Trimming at V came to 7 bases and at J to 6 bases, leaving 10 bases not matched to a gene. CDR3 length: 13 residues. Germline V gene data show CDR1 as SQVTM and CDR2 as ANQGSEA. The DNA for the CDR3 is TGCAGCGCCGCCGGGACAGGGTTTGGCGAGCAGTACTTC. Amino acids: CSAAGTGFGEQYF.

The genes are TRBV19 and TRBJ1-1, with D maybe TRBD1 (6 bases). Trimming took off 6 bases at V and 1 base at J, with 15 bases between the two ends. CDR1 and CDR2 (germline): LNHDA, SQIVND (reference sequence). This CDR3 is built from 15 residues. CDR3 coding DNA: TGTGCCAGTAGCACATCGACAGGCGAGAACACTGAAGCTTTCTTT. It specifies CASSTSTGENTEAFF.